A single sample is the source of the 10 T cell receptor beta chains below, sequenced in a study of cytomegalovirus exposure and HLA in healthy donors (dated by TCRdb to 2015 to 2018). The library relied on the immunoSEQ multiplex PCR assay. A mixture of 60 forward primers for TCR Vbeta segments and 13 reverse primers for TCR Jbeta segments was used in the multiplex PCR. In TCRdb, the immuneACCESS table is reduced to in-frame sequences with V and J assigned. These tables do not hold every clone; where another copy was compared, an unresolved V gene accounts for under half, and the others remain unexplained. Recorded for this sample are approximately 75,000 clones; 84% of them occurred a single time. Under 20% of the sample is in the top ten clones. The sample was PBMCs. These receptors all come from a man in his 70s in good health and CMV-seropositive.

This clone was seen once. This rearrangement joins TRBV6-5 to TRBJ1-1; 9 nucleotides align to TRBD1. V lost 5 bases and J lost 1; bases outside the gene matches: 5. The CDR3 is 15 residues long. Germline V lookup: CDR1 MNHEY, CDR2 SVGAGI. CDR3 region: CASSAGQGGNTEAFF. DNA for the CDR3: TGTGCCAGCAGTGCGGGACAGGGAGGGAACACTGAAGCTTTCTTT.

The V call is TRBV18, the J call TRBJ2-7, with D perhaps TRBD1 (6 bases). The germline CDR1 and CDR2 sequences are KGHSH and LQKENI. Trimming stripped 1 base from V and 5 bases from J, with 18 bases between. The CDR3 runs to 16 residues. Here the CDR3 DNA reads TGTGCCAGCTCACCACGGAAACAGGGAAGCTTCGACGAGCAGTACTTC. Amino acids: CASSPRKQGSFDEQYF.

The V call is TRBV10-3, the J call TRBJ1-2; 7 bases are shared with TRBD1. V trimming: 7 bases; J trimming: 0 bases; junction bases outside the gene matches: 5. CDR1 is ENHRY, CDR2 SYGVKD, per germline. The CDR3 covers 14 residues. The CDR3 sequence is CAITGTASNYGYTF. DNA of the CDR3: TGTGCCATCACCGGGACAGCCTCTAACTATGGCTACACCTTC.

This clone showed up just once. This chain links TRBV2 with TRBJ2-4, with D perhaps matching TRBD2 (6 bases). The length of the CDR3 is 14 residues. The V gene lost 7 bases and the J gene lost 0 bases, with 10 bases spanning the gap. Germline lookup yields CDR1 SNHLY and CDR2 FYNNEI. The CDR3 loop is CASTGGVAKNIQYF. The CDR3 coding sequence is TGTGCCAGCACGGGCGGGGTAGCCAAAAACATTCAGTACTTC.

As to this clone: Other DNA sequences in this specimen translate into the identical CDR3. This chain connects TRBV5-1 to TRBJ2-6, with 7 bases that match TRBD1. CDR1 is SGHRS, CDR2 YFSETQ, per germline. The CDR3 contains 15 residues. Trimming removed 3 bases from V and 1 base from J; junction bases left unmatched: 1. CDR3 sequence reads: CASSSTGSGANVLTF. CDR3 nucleotide sequence: TGCGCCAGCAGCTCGACAGGGTCTGGGGCCAACGTCCTGACTTTC.

The V gene is TRBV25-1, the J gene TRBJ1-4; D unclear. The CDR3 is 14 residues long. V was pared by 6 bases and J by 3 bases, with 11 bases between. In germline, CDR1 is MGHDK, CDR2 SYGVNS. The CDR3 bases are TGTGCCAGCAGCCCGGAGAAAGCTAATGAAAAACTGTTTTTT. Translating gives CASSPEKANEKLFF.

This chain uses TRBV11-2 with TRBJ2-2; weak D call: TRBD1 (6 bases). The CDR3 contains 15 residues. Germline V gene sequence: CDR1 SGHAT, CDR2 FQNNGV. V was cut by 5 bases and J by 7 bases, with 17 bases left in between. In nucleotides, the CDR3 is TGTGCCAGCAGCCCGCTAAAGGGGGTTAACGGGGAGCTGTTTTTT. This gives the protein CASSPLKGVNGELFF.

The chain combines TRBV7-9 with TRBJ1-1; 8 positions agree with TRBD1. There are 14 residues in the CDR3. J lost 7 bases, V lost 5 bases, and 9 bases had no gene match. Germline V gene lookup returns CDR1 SEHNR and CDR2 FQNEAQ (reference sequence). The CDR3 DNA is TGTGCCAGCAGCCCAGATGCAGGGGGCCTTGAAGCTTTCTTT. This gives the protein CASSPDAGGLEAFF.

J is TRBJ2-1 and V is TRBV7-9; 8 bases fit TRBD1. V dropped 6 bases and J dropped 4; count of bases not matched to a gene: 5. Germline V lookup: CDR1 SEHNR, CDR2 FQNEAQ (reference sequence). The CDR3 has 14 amino acids. The CDR3 coding sequence is TGTGCCAGCAGTTCGGACAGGGAGTACAATGAGCAGTTCTTC. Protein sequence: CASSSDREYNEQFF.

The chain has TRBV5-1 and TRBJ2-1; the match to TRBD1 covers 7 bases. V gave up 4 bases and J gave up 7 bases; unmatched junction bases: 17. CDR1 and CDR2 from the germline V gene are SGHRS and YFSETQ. The CDR3 totals 17 residues. CDR3 sequence reads: CASSPSFHVRGPNEQFF. The DNA of the CDR3 is TGCGCCAGCAGCCCATCATTTCACGTAAGGGGGCCGAATGAGCAGTTCTTC. The full variable domain, rest sourced from reference TRBV5-1 and TRBJ2-1, is KAGVTQTPRYLIKTRGQQVTLSCSPISGHRSVSWYQQTPGQGLQFLFEYFSETQRNKGNFPGRFSGRQFSNSRSEMNVSTLELGDSALYLCASSPSFHVRGPNEQFFGPGTRLTVL.